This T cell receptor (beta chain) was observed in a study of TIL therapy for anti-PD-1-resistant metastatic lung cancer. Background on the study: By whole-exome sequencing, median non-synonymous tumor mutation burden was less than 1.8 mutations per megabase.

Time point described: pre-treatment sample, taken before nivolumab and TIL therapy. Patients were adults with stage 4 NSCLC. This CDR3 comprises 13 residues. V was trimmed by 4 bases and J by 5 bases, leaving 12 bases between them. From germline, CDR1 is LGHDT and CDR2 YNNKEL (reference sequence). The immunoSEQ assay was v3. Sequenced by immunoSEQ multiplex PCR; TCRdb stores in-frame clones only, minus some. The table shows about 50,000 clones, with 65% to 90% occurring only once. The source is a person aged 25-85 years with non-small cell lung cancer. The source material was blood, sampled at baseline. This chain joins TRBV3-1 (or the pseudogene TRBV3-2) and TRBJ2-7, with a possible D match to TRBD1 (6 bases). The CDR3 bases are TGTGCCAGCAGCCTCCAAGGGGGACACGAGCAGTACTTC. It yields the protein CASSLQGGHEQYF.